This T cell receptor (beta chain) was sequenced for a study of low-dose radiotherapy and immunotherapy resistance in tumors. Overall study context: It was 1 Gy per fraction every two weeks that Cohort 2 received, adding up to 13 Gy over 26 weeks.

This clonotype showed up just a few times. Time point meaning: before trial treatment. Administered to the donors were nivolumab, ipilimumab, aspirin, low-dose cyclophosphamide and low-dose radiotherapy. Gene-specific TRAV and TRBV primers were used for first-strand cDNA, covering alpha and beta chains. The authors ran about 20 PCR cycles to amplify TCRs with a constant-region primer and V-primer adapter. TCRdb fed the reads into MiXCR, producing one record per CDR3 protein. The data show around 79,000 distinct CDR3 sequences, 15% to 20% seen once. Germline V gene sequence: CDR1 MDHEN, CDR2 SYDVKM. With 5 bases removed from V and 2 bases from J, the gap between germline ends came to 12 bases. CDR3 length equals 14 residues.

The chain has TRBV28 and TRBJ1-2; the D is unclear. Sequences were derived from PBMCs, sampled before treatment. The receptor's source is a male donor with prostate cancer. The CDR3 is CASSPPGGNYGYTF. The CDR3, as DNA: TGTGCCAGCAGTCCCCCTGGAGGGAACTATGGCTACACCTTC.